This record concerns one T cell receptor beta chain sequence. Generated by immunoSEQ multiplex PCR, the TCRdb table keeps only in-frame clones and is missing some. The sample records 200,000 or so clones, about 85% being singletons. The entry originates in a study of blood T cell repertoires in COVID-19. The CDR3 covers 17 residues. Trimming left V 5 bases short and J 2 bases short, with 22 bases between. Per germline, CDR1 LGHNT and CDR2 FRNRAP. The sample was peripheral blood. The chain joins TRBV12-5 to TRBJ2-7, with D maybe TRBD2 (5 bases). This TCR was sampled from a man aged 65 to 79 with active or convalescent COVID-19. CDR3 coding DNA: TGTGCTAGTGGTCGCCCTTCATGGTCCGGGAACCCCTACGAGCAGTACTTC. Its protein is CASGRPSWSGNPYEQYF.